This TCR beta chain was sequenced for a study of shared clonotypes between healthy human individuals. The donors were all Caucasian adults (living in Nashville, Tennessee). This CDR3 has 11 residues. Between the trimmed V and J ends, which lost 5 bases and 7 bases, there was a span of 9 bases. Germline CDR1 reads SGHDT; CDR2 reads YYEEEE. Roughly 200 ng DNA, 30,000 or so T cell genomes, went into each sorted-subset replicate PCR. Generated by immunoSEQ multiplex PCR, the TCRdb table keeps only in-frame clones and is missing some. The table lists about 2,500,000 clones, about 92% of them singletons, with over 0.12% in the top ten.

The clonotype was recovered from a man aged 18-30 years in good health. Sequenced: naive CD4+ T cells sorted from blood. The subset: CD45RA+ positively selected. The rearrangement joins TRBV5-6 to TRBJ1-2, with D tentatively TRBD1 (5 bases). CDR3 sequence reads: CASSQGGGYTF. The CDR3 DNA is TGTGCCAGCAGTCAGGGCGGTGGCTACACCTTC.